This TCR beta chain derives from a study of regulatory T cells in long-lasting Graves disease (dated by TCRdb to the early 2020s). Regarding the research as a whole: Persistent Graves' disease meant more than 5 years of antithyroid drug treatment with TSH receptor autoantibodies that stayed positive. Peripheral blood TCR sequencing and RNA sequencing compared persistent Graves' disease patients with newly diagnosed Graves' disease patients. The study took place in China and was registered as a clinical trial. TCR sequencing covered roughly 13 persistent and around 20 newly diagnosed Graves' disease patients, around 35 samples in total. Antithyroid drugs had been taken for about 9.7 years on average by persistent Graves' disease patients in the clinical cohort.

Reading the germline V gene gives CDR1 MNHNS and CDR2 SASEGT. The trim is 5 bases for V and 3 bases for J, with a gap of 17 bases between the germline ends. Counted from cysteine to phenylalanine, this CDR3 has 15 amino acids. The read is trimmed to its CDR3 DNA, 45 bases read in frame from base 1. There are a few counts of this clonotype. There is no known antigen for this receptor. The record has no base qualities; no much larger clone is one base away. Overall results and qualifications from the work: Sequencing and analysis were restricted to the TCR beta chain. Compared with newly diagnosed patients, patients with persistent Graves' disease had lower TCR Shannon entropy and fewer highly expanded clones, which suggests clonal expansion. The authors noted that the small sample size was a limitation that may lower accuracy. The study examined only peripheral blood because the primary lesion, thyroid tissue, could not be accessed. Patients with persistent disease shared more public clonotypes (approximately 2,500) than newly diagnosed patients did (approximately 1,000). TRBV28, TRBJ1-2 and TRBJ2-5 were preferentially used in persistent disease, while TRBV20-1 and TRBJ2-1 were favored in newly diagnosed disease.

The label giving this sample's time point can be read as: persistent/refractory GD, antithyroid drugs over 5 years with positive TRAb. RNA was extracted from PBMCs in TRIzol for both TCR sequencing and RNA sequencing. Graves' disease was diagnosed according to American Thyroid Association guidelines. Patients for the study were recruited at an endocrinology department in Xi'an, China. Each patient gave about 10 milliliters of peripheral blood, collected in an EDTA anticoagulant tube. Ficoll Paque Plus density gradient separation was used to isolate PBMCs, and no additional T cell sorting was done. RNA quality was checked with an Agilent 2100 Bioanalyzer and agarose gel, and concentration with a NanoDrop 2000. Library preparation used multiplex PCR. TCRdb names Illumina HiSeq 4000 as the instrument used. iRepertoire HTBI primers and Arm-PCR amplification of CDR3 regions were used to construct TCR beta libraries. Gel purification was performed on PCR products prior to sequencing. For the original study's pipeline: A total of 62 TRBV and 14 TRBJ segments were identified across samples and were used for gene usage analysis of CDR3 amino acid clonotypes. COPE and FqMerger were used to merge filtered high-quality paired reads into contigs. BLAST was used to align contigs to IMGT TRBV, TRBD and TRBJ reference genes, with CDR3 defined following IMGT. Any clonotype with a frequency above 0.1% was counted as a highly expanded clone. Repertoire diversity was measured by Shannon entropy, and V-J evenness by the Gini coefficient. A clonotype was considered public if more than one individual shared it. TCRdb trimmed the raw reads at Q25, called clones with MiXCR and kept productive beta chains. When rows share a CDR3 protein, they turn into one entry using the most common DNA and genes. The authors' filters were not applied to this entry. In this sample the table shows over 300,000 distinct CDR3 sequences, roughly 21% of which occur a single time. Jointly, the top ten make up just under 30% of the sample.

The chain is made from TRBV6-1 and TRBJ2-7; TRBD2 is perhaps the D gene, given 7 matching bases. Sequenced here: peripheral blood mononuclear cells (PBMCs), sampled when the disease was refractory, from a patient treated with antithyroid drugs. The TCR sequence derives from a female donor with Graves disease. In nucleotides, the sequence is TGTGCCAGCAGTATATCCCCGGGGGGCAACTACGAGCAGTACTTC. It encodes CASSISPGGNYEQYF.